What follows are 16 T cell receptor beta chains derived from one specimen sequenced in a study of T-cell memory formation after mild COVID-19. TCRdb redid the calling of the 5' RACE reads with MiXCR, one entry per CDR3 protein. This sample has 300,000 to 350,000 distinct CDR3 sequences, with roughly 15% found just once. Sequenced sample: PBMCs or a T cell subset sorted from them (not recorded which). The source is a man between 18 and 35 years old who had mild COVID-19 (a few samples of this study predate the infection). Cell type and time point are not known.

The rearrangement links TRBV4-1 to TRBJ2-7; TRBD2 might be the D (5 bases). The CDR3 is 13 residues long. V lost 2 bases and J 7 bases, leaving 12 bases between the germline ends. CDR1 is MGHRA, CDR2 YSYEKL, per germline. CDR3 bases: TGCGCCAGCAGCCAAATCTCGGGGATAGAGCAGTACTTC. It codes for CASSQISGIEQYF.

This clonotype was found a few times. The gene calls are TRBV5-1 and TRBJ2-2; D is tentatively TRBD1 or TRBD2 (5 bases each). Trimming took off 3 bases at V and 4 bases at J, with 13 bases between the two ends. The CDR3 length is 15 residues. Germline CDR1 is SGHRS and CDR2 is YFSETQ. This CDR3 reads CASSSGPRGTGELFF. CDR3 DNA sequence: TGCGCCAGCAGCTCGGGGCCTCGGGGCACCGGGGAGCTGTTTTTT. The full variable domain, rest sourced from reference TRBV5-1 and TRBJ2-2, is KAGVTQTPRYLIKTRGQQVTLSCSPISGHRSVSWYQQTPGQGLQFLFEYFSETQRNKGNFPGRFSGRQFSNSRSEMNVSTLELGDSALYLCASSSGPRGTGELFFGEGSRLTVL.

This clonotype was counted many times. The chain links TRBV12-3 or TRBV12-4 to TRBJ1-1, with D tentatively TRBD1 (5 bases). The V and J ends lost 5 bases and 1 base respectively, with 14 bases between them. The CDR3 loop spans 15 amino acids. The CDR3, as DNA: TGTGCCAGCAGTATTCCGGGACGGGCGAACACTGAAGCTTTCTTT. This translates into CASSIPGRANTEAFF.

The chain couples TRBV5-1 to TRBJ2-2; 7 nucleotides align to TRBD2. The trim removed 0 bases at V and 1 base at J, leaving 6 bases unmatched. This CDR3 contains 17 residues. Per germline, CDR1 SGHRS and CDR2 YFSETQ. The CDR3 reads CASSLELAVMNTGELFF. The CDR3 DNA reads TGCGCCAGCAGCTTGGAGCTAGCGGTTATGAACACCGGGGAGCTGTTTTTT.

This clonotype was observed a handful of times. J is TRBJ2-1 and V is TRBV7-9; 13 positions agree with TRBD2. Germline lookup yields CDR1 SEHNR and CDR2 FQNEAQ (reference sequence). CDR3 size: 14 residues. J gave up 10 bases and V 2 bases, and 2 bases lay outside the gene matches. The CDR3 sequence: CASSLSTSGGEQFF. CDR3 bases: TGTGCCAGCAGCTTATCGACTAGCGGGGGGGAGCAGTTCTTC. Combining the CDR3 with reference TRBV7-9 and TRBJ2-1 gives the whole variable domain DTGVSQNPRHKITKRGQNVTFRCDPISEHNRLYWYRQTLGQGPEFLTYFQNEAQLEKSRLLSDRFSAERPKGSFSTLEIQRTEQGDSAMYLCASSLSTSGGEQFFGPGTRLTVL.

The rearrangement links TRBV30 to TRBJ1-1, with D uncertain. Per germline, CDR1 GTSNPN and CDR2 SVGIG (reference sequence). This CDR3 region has 12 residues. Trimming removed 5 bases at V and 4 bases at J, with 11 bases between. The CDR3 coding sequence is TGTGCCTGGGGCGCCCGGGGCACTGAAGCTTTCTTT. Translated: CAWGARGTEAFF.

This chain links TRBV5-1 with TRBJ2-5; D is possibly TRBD2 (6 bases). The ends were cut back, 0 bases at V and 5 bases at J, with 17 bases in the middle. Looked up from germline, CDR1 is SGHRS and CDR2 is YFSETQ. The CDR3 is 16 residues long. The CDR3 is CASSLAGTPNGETQYF. CDR3 DNA: TGCGCCAGCAGCTTGGCCGGGACTCCCAACGGTGAGACCCAGTACTTC.

This clonotype was seen more than once but under ten times. The gene calls are TRBV15 and TRBJ1-1, with D unclear. This CDR3 spans 15 amino acids. Germline V lookup: CDR1 LNHNV, CDR2 YYDKDF (reference sequence). V was pared by 0 bases and J by 10 bases, with 18 bases between. CDR3 protein: CATSREAVAMDGAFF. Written as DNA, the CDR3 is TGTGCCACCAGCAGAGAGGCAGTCGCGATGGATGGAGCTTTCTTT. Based on the CDR3 plus reference TRBV15 and TRBJ1-1, the full variable domain is DAMVIQNPRYQVTQFGKPVTLSCSQTLNHNVMYWYQQKSSQAPKLLFHYYDKDFNNEADTPDNFQSRRPNTSFCFLDIRSPGLGDTAMYLCATSREAVAMDGAFFGQGTRLTVV.

There are a few counts of this clonotype. The chain links TRBV20-1 to TRBJ2-1; D may match TRBD1 or TRBD2 (5 bases each). This CDR3 has 15 residues. V lost 5 bases and J lost 2, with 16 bases in between. CDR1 DFQATT and CDR2 SNEGSKA come from the germline V gene (reference sequence). The CDR3 region is CSAPKTGTPYNEQFF. Written as DNA, the CDR3 is TGCAGTGCTCCCAAAACGGGGACGCCCTACAATGAGCAGTTCTTC.

This clonotype was seen many times. The chain recombines TRBV30 with TRBJ2-7; 11 bases match TRBD2. The V segment lost 6 bases and the J segment 3 bases; nucleotides outside the gene matches: 4. Germline CDR1 GTSNPN, CDR2 SVGIG (reference sequence). This CDR3 is built from 13 residues. CDR3 coding DNA: TGTGCCTGTAACGGACTAGCGGGCTACGAGCAGTACTTC. Translated: CACNGLAGYEQYF.

V usage is TRBV9 and J usage is TRBJ2-5; 9 bases match TRBD2. Germline V gene lookup returns CDR1 SGDLS and CDR2 YYNGEE. Trimming took 0 bases from V and 0 from J; bases not matched to a gene: 3. The CDR3 is made up of 16 amino acids. The CDR3 region is CASSVGSGGHQETQYF. CDR3 nucleotide sequence: TGTGCCAGCAGCGTAGGTAGCGGGGGCCACCAAGAGACCCAGTACTTC.

This rearrangement joins TRBV6-5 to TRBJ2-3; D call uncertain. V lost 2 bases and J lost 2, with 8 bases in between. Germline CDR1 is MNHEY and CDR2 is SVGAGI. There are 14 residues in the CDR3. The CDR3 coding sequence is TGTGCCAGCAGTTACCGGGCGCCCACAGATACGCAGTATTTT. Encoded protein: CASSYRAPTDTQYF.

This clonotype has more than one count but fewer than ten. The V and J genes are TRBV4-2 and TRBJ1-1, with unresolved D. Trimming removed 1 base from V and 8 bases from J, with 8 bases in between. CDR1 is LGHNA, CDR2 YNFKEQ, per germline. This CDR3 comprises 12 residues. DNA for the CDR3: TGTGCCAGCAGCCAAGGCTCACAAGAAGCTTTCTTT. Residues: CASSQGSQEAFF.

The V gene is TRBV12-3 or TRBV12-4, the J gene TRBJ2-7; 9 nucleotides match TRBD1. CDR3 length: 14 residues. V lost 6 bases and J lost 7; bases outside the gene matches: 10. CDR3 sequence reads: CASSRGTGRWEQYF. CDR3 coding DNA: TGTGCCAGCAGCCGGGGGACAGGGCGGTGGGAGCAGTACTTC.

V and J are TRBV2 and TRBJ1-2; possible D gene TRBD1, 5 bases. CDR3 size: 10 residues. CDR1 is SNHLY and CDR2 is FYNNEI in the germline V gene. V was trimmed by 8 bases and J by 8 bases, leaving 9 bases between them. Written as DNA, the CDR3 is TGTGCCAGCGGCAGGGAGGGCTACACCTTC. This gives the protein CASGREGYTF.

The chain combines TRBV18 with TRBJ2-3, with D perhaps matching TRBD1 or TRBD2 (6 bases each). This CDR3 is built from 16 residues. CDR1 and CDR2 from the germline V gene are KGHSH and LQKENI. Trimming took 1 base from V and 2 from J, leaving 13 bases between them. In DNA form, the CDR3 reads TGTGCCAGCTCACCACAATGGGGGGCCACCACAGATACGCAGTATTTT. It yields the protein CASSPQWGATTDTQYF.